These 15 T cell receptor beta chains were all obtained from the same sample, sequenced in a study of response to subunit inactivated influenza vaccine. One entry per CDR3 protein, called by TCRdb with MiXCR from the RT-PCR reads. The table records under 500,000 distinct CDR3 sequences, 11% of them present only once. The sequencing here drew on PBMCs from blood, taken about 6 weeks after vaccination. The receptors were sampled from a man aged 50-60 years who received an inactivated influenza vaccine.

This clonotype was counted a few times. The chain uses TRBV20-1 and TRBJ1-2; D remains ambiguous. This CDR3 region has 15 residues. CDR1 and CDR2 (germline): DFQATT, SNEGSKA (reference sequence). Trimming took 3 bases from V and 0 from J, leaving 14 bases between them. The CDR3 DNA reads TGCAGTGCTAGCCTAACAGAGTCTTCTAACTATGGCTACACCTTC. It specifies CSASLTESSNYGYTF.

V and J are TRBV7-2 and TRBJ1-2; 7 nucleotides agree with TRBD1. Germline trimming cut 0 bases from V and 0 bases from J; bases unmatched to any gene: 4. This CDR3 has 16 residues. Germline CDR1 reads SGHTA; CDR2 reads FQGNSA. The CDR3 is CASSLARTGPNYGYTF. In nucleotides, the CDR3 is TGTGCCAGCAGCTTAGCTCGGACAGGACCTAACTATGGCTACACCTTC.

The CDR3 loop is CASSIPGQGDYNEQFF. The CDR3 DNA is TGTGCCAGTAGTATACCGGGACAAGGCGATTACAATGAGCAGTTCTTC. The chain joins TRBV19 to TRBJ2-1; TRBD1 is a possible D gene (6 bases). There are 16 residues in the CDR3. The germline V gene has CDR1 LNHDA and CDR2 SQIVND (reference sequence). Trimming stripped 2 bases from V and 4 bases from J, with 15 bases between.

This clonotype was seen a handful of times. The rearrangement joins TRBV20-1 to TRBJ2-4, with TRBD1 matching 7 bases. The length of the CDR3 is 14 residues. The trim removed 3 bases at V and 6 bases at J, leaving 8 bases unmatched. The germline gives CDR1 DFQATT, CDR2 SNEGSKA (reference sequence). DNA for the CDR3: TGCAGTGCTAGCAGAACAGGGGCGGCAAACATTCAGTACTTC. Its protein product is CSASRTGAANIQYF.

This clonotype has more than one count but fewer than ten. The V and J genes are TRBV7-2 and TRBJ2-2; D is undetermined. The CDR3 covers 14 residues. V was cut by 6 bases and J by 6 bases, with 14 bases left in between. The germline gives CDR1 SGHTA, CDR2 FQGNSA. The DNA of the CDR3 is TGTGCCAGCAGAAGTGCACGAGTCGCCGGGGAGCTGTTTTTT. Residues: CASRSARVAGELFF.

This clonotype was seen repeatedly, ten times or more. This rearrangement joins TRBV5-5 to TRBJ2-7, with TRBD1 matching over 8 bases. Germline trimming cut 0 bases from V and 4 bases from J; bases unmatched to any gene: 12. In germline, CDR1 is SGHKS, CDR2 YYEKEE (reference sequence). This CDR3 has 17 amino acids. The DNA for the CDR3 is TGTGCCAGCAGCTTGGCCCACCGGACAGGGACGTATTACGAGCAGTACTTC. This encodes CASSLAHRTGTYYEQYF.

The chain uses TRBV7-6 and TRBJ2-5, with D possibly TRBD1 on 5 matching bases. The CDR3 is made up of 13 amino acids. CDR1 and CDR2 (germline): SGHVS, FNYEAQ. Trimming left V 5 bases short and J 3 bases short, with 10 bases between. CDR3 DNA: TGTGCCAGCAGCACGACAGCGAAAGAGACCCAGTACTTC. Translation: CASSTTAKETQYF.

The rearrangement links TRBV20-1 to TRBJ2-1, with 10 nucleotides matching TRBD2. Germline V gives CDR1 DFQATT, CDR2 SNEGSKA (reference sequence). This CDR3 is built from 16 residues. The junction had 12 bases not matched to a gene; V was cut back by 2 bases and J by 8 bases. In DNA form, the CDR3 reads TGCAGTGCTAGACCCCCCGGCTCTAGCGGGAGACATGAGCAGTTCTTC. Encoded protein: CSARPPGSSGRHEQFF.

This clonotype has a count of ten or more. The V gene is TRBV7-9, the J gene TRBJ2-7, with TRBD1 matching over 8 bases. Germline V gene sequence: CDR1 SEHNR, CDR2 FQNEAQ (reference sequence). The CDR3 contains 13 residues. The V segment lost 7 bases and the J segment 12 bases; nucleotides outside the gene matches: 14. The CDR3: CASTPTGDALRYF. The CDR3 DNA reads as TGTGCCAGCACTCCGACAGGGGACGCGCTCCGGTACTTC.

The chain recombines TRBV12-3 or TRBV12-4 with TRBJ2-7; D gene unclear. The CDR3 has 13 residues. Between the trimmed V and J ends, which lost 5 bases and 6 bases, there was a span of 14 bases. The CDR3 here is CASSPHISPEQYF. In nucleotides, the CDR3 is TGTGCCAGCAGTCCGCACATCTCTCCCGAGCAGTACTTC.

This clonotype has only a few counts. The gene calls are TRBV4-2 and TRBJ2-1; D not resolved. The CDR3 is made up of 12 amino acids. Trimming removed 0 bases from V and 7 bases from J, with 4 bases in between. CDR1 and CDR2 from the germline V gene are LGHNA and YNFKEQ. The CDR3 sequence: CASSQDLNEQFF. The CDR3, as DNA: TGTGCCAGCAGCCAAGATTTGAATGAGCAGTTCTTC.

The chain combines TRBV5-1 with TRBJ1-1, with 10 bases fitting TRBD1. There are 16 residues in the CDR3. Trimming removed 0 bases from V and 3 bases from J; junction bases left unmatched: 5. The germline V gene has CDR1 SGHRS and CDR2 YFSETQ. The CDR3 nucleotides are TGCGCCAGCAGCTTGGGGAGTGGGACAGGGGACACTGAAGCTTTCTTT. Residues: CASSLGSGTGDTEAFF.

A few counts support this clonotype. The chain links TRBV20-1 to TRBJ2-1, with 9 bases aligning to TRBD1. Germline CDR1 is DFQATT and CDR2 is SNEGSKA (reference sequence). V shed 3 bases and J 9 bases; nucleotides not matched to a gene: 18. This CDR3 contains 17 residues. Here the CDR3 reads CSARAPGQGAYMGEQFF. The CDR3 nucleotides read TGCAGTGCTAGGGCACCGGGACAGGGTGCTTATATGGGTGAGCAGTTCTTC.

This clonotype was seen only a few times. V gene TRBV29-1 combines with J gene TRBJ1-1, with TRBD1 matching over 10 bases. The CDR3 covers 13 residues. V was clipped by 6 bases and J by 3 bases; unmatched bases: 4. Looked up from germline, CDR1 is SQVTM and CDR2 is ANQGSEA. The CDR3 here is CSVVGTGDTEAFF. CDR3 bases: TGCAGCGTCGTCGGGACAGGGGACACTGAAGCTTTCTTT.

This chain links TRBV20-1 with TRBJ2-5, with D hard to call. There are 14 residues in the CDR3. CDR1 is DFQATT, CDR2 SNEGSKA, per germline (reference sequence). Trimming left V 1 base short and J 2 bases short, with 11 bases between. The CDR3 nucleotides are TGCAGTGCTAGAGTGGCTGCTGGTCAAGAGACCCAGTACTTC. This encodes CSARVAAGQETQYF.